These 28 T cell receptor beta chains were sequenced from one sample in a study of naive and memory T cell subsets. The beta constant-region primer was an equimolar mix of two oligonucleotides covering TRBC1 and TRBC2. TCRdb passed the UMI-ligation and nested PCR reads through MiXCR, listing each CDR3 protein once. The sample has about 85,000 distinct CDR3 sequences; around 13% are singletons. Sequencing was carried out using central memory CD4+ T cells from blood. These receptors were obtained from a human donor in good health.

As DNA, the CDR3 is TGTGCCAGCAGCTTGTCCAGGACTAGCCCCACCGGGGAGCTGTTTTTT. As protein: CASSLSRTSPTGELFF. The genes are TRBV5-4 and TRBJ2-2; TRBD2 aligns across 8 bases. V lost 1 base and J lost 4; bases outside the gene matches: 6. The CDR3 loop spans 16 amino acids. Germline V gene sequence: CDR1 SGHNT, CDR2 YYREEE (reference sequence).

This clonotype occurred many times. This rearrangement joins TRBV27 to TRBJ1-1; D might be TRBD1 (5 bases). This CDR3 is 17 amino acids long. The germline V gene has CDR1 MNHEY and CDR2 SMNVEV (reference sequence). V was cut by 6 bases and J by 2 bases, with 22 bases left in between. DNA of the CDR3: TGTGCCAGCAGCACACAGGCACCCAGACTGGCAAACACTGAAGCTTTCTTT. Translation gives CASSTQAPRLANTEAFF.

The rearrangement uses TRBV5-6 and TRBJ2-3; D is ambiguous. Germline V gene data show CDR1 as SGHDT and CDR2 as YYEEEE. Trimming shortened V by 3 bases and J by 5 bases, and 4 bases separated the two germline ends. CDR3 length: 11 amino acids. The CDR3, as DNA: TGTGCCAGCAGCTCAGAAGATACGCAGTATTTT. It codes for CASSSEDTQYF.

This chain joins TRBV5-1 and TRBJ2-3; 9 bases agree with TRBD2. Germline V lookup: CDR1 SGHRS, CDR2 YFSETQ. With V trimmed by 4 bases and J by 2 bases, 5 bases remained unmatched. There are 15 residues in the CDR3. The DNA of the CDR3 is TGCGCCAGCAGCGTGCTAGCGGGGTACACAGATACGCAGTATTTT. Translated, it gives CASSVLAGYTDTQYF. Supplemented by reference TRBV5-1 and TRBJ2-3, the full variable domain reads KAGVTQTPRYLIKTRGQQVTLSCSPISGHRSVSWYQQTPGQGLQFLFEYFSETQRNKGNFPGRFSGRQFSNSRSEMNVSTLELGDSALYLCASSVLAGYTDTQYFGPGTRLTVL.

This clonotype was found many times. The CDR3 protein is CSFGYLGGDTQYF. The CDR3 region has the DNA TGCAGCTTCGGATATCTGGGGGGCGATACGCAGTATTTT. The chain couples TRBV29-1 to TRBJ2-3; D may be TRBD1 or TRBD2 (6 bases each). Germline-derived CDR1 and CDR2 are SQVTM and ANQGSEA. The CDR3 covers 13 residues. V was pared by 8 bases and J by 6 bases, with 18 bases between.

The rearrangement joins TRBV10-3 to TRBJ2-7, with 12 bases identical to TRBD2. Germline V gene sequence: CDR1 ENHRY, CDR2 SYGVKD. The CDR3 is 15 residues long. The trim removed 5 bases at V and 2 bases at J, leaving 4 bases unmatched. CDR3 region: CAISSSSGRAYEQYF. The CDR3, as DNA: TGTGCCATCAGTAGTTCTAGCGGGAGGGCCTACGAGCAGTACTTC.

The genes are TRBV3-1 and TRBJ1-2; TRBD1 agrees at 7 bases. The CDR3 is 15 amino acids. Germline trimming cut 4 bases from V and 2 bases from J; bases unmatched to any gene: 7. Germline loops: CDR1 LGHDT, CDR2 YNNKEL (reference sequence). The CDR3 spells CASSRTTGTNYGYTF. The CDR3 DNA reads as TGTGCCAGCAGCCGGACGACAGGGACGAACTATGGCTACACCTTC.

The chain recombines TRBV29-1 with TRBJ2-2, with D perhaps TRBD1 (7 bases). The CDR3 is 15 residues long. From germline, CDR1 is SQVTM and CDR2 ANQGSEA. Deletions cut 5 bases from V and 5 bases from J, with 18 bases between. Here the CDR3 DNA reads TGCAGCGTTAAAACCCAGGGGGGCTGGACCGGGGAGCTGTTTTTT. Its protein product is CSVKTQGGWTGELFF.

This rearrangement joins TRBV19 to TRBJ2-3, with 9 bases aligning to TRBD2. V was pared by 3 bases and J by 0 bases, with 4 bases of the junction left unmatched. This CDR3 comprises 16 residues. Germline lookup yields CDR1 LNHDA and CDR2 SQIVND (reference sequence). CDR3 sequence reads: CASSMAAGGSTDTQYF. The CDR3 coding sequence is TGTGCCAGTAGTATGGCAGCGGGGGGAAGCACAGATACGCAGTATTTT.

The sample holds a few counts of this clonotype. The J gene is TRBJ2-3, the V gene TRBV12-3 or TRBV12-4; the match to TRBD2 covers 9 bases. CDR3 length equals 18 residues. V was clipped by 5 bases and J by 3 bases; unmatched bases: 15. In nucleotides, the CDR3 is TGTGCCAGCAGTCGCCGGCGGAGTAGCGGGAGTCTTACAGATACGCAGTATTTT. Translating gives CASSRRRSSGSLTDTQYF.

The CDR3 sequence: CASSEQNEKLFF. In DNA, the CDR3 is TGCGCCAGCAGTGAACAGAATGAAAAACTGTTTTTT. The chain is built from TRBV10-2 and TRBJ1-4; D not resolved. With 3 bases removed from V and 5 bases from J, the gap between germline ends came to 4 bases. Looked up from germline, CDR1 is WSHSY and CDR2 is SAAADI. CDR3 length: 12 amino acids.

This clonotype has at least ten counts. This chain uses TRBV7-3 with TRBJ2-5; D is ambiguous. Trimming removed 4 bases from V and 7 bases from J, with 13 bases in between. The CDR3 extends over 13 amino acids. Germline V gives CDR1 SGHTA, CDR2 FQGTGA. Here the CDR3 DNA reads TGTGCCAGCAGCTCCGGACCTTCCGGGACCCAGTACTTC. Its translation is CASSSGPSGTQYF.

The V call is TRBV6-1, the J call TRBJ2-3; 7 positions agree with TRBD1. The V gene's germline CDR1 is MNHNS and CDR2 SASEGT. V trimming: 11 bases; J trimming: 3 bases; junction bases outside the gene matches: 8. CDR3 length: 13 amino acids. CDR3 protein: CAYKTGPTDTQYF. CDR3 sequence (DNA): TGTGCCTACAAGACAGGGCCGACAGATACGCAGTATTTT.

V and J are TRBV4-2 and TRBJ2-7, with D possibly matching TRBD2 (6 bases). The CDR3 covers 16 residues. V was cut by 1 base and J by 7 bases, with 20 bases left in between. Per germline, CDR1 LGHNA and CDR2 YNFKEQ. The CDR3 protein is CASSQGHGTPSGEQYF. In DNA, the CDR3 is TGTGCCAGCAGCCAAGGCCACGGGACCCCGAGCGGGGAGCAGTACTTC.

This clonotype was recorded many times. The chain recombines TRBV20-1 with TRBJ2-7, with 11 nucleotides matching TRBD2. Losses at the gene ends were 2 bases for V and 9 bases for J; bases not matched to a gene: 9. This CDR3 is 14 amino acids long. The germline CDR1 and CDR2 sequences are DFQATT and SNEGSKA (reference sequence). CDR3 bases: TGCAGTGCTAGACTAGCGGGAGGCAGGTCCGGGCAGTACTTC. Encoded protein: CSARLAGGRSGQYF.

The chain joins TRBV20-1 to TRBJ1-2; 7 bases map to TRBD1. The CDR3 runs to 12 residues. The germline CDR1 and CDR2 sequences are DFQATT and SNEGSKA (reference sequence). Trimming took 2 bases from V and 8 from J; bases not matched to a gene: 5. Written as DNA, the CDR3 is TGCAGTGCTAGAAAGGGGGCTGGAGGCTACACCTTC. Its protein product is CSARKGAGGYTF.

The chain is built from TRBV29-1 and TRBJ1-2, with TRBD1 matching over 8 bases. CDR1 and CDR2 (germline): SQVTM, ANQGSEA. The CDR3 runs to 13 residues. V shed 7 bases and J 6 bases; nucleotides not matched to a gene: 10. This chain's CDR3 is CSARQGQRNGYTF. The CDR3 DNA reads TGCAGCGCCAGACAGGGGCAAAGGAATGGCTACACCTTC.

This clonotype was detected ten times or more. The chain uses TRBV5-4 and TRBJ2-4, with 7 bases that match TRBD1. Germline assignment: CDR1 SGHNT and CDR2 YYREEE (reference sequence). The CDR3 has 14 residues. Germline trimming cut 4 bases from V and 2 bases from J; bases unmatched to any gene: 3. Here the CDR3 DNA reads TGTGCCAGCAGCCCGACAGGGTCCAAAAACATTCAGTACTTC. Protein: CASSPTGSKNIQYF. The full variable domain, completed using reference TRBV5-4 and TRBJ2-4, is ETGVTQSPTHLIKTRGQQVTLRCSSQSGHNTVSWYQQALGQGPQFIFQYYREEENGRGNFPPRFSGLQFPNYSSELNVNALELDDSALYLCASSPTGSKNIQYFGAGTRLSVL.

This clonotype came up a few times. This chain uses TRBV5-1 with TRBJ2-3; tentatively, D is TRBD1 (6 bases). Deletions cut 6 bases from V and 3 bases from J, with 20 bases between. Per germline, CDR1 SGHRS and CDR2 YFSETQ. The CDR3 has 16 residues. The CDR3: CASKDGLTGSTDTQYF. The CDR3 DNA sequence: TGCGCCAGCAAGGACGGATTAACAGGGTCGACAGATACGCAGTATTTT. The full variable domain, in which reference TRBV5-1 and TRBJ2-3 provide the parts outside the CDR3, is KAGVTQTPRYLIKTRGQQVTLSCSPISGHRSVSWYQQTPGQGLQFLFEYFSETQRNKGNFPGRFSGRQFSNSRSEMNVSTLELGDSALYLCASKDGLTGSTDTQYFGPGTRLTVL.

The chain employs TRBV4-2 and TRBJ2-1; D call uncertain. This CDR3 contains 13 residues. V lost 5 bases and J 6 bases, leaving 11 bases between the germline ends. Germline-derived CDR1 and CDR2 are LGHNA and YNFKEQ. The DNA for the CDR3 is TGTGCCAGCAGCAGTGACCGCGTCAATGAGCAGTTCTTC. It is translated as CASSSDRVNEQFF.

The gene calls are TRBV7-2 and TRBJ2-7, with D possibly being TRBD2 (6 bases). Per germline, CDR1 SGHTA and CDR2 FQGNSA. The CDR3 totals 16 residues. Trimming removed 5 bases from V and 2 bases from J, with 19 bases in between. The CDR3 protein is CASSARLGGNTYEQYF. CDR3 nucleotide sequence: TGTGCCAGCAGCGCCCGACTAGGAGGCAACACCTACGAGCAGTACTTC.

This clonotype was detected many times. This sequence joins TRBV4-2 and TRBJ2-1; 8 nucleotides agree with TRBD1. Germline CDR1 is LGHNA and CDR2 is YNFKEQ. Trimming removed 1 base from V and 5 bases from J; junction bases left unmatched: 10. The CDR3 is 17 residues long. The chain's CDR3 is CASSQVGRTGTNNEQFF. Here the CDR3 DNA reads TGTGCCAGCAGCCAAGTCGGAAGGACAGGGACGAACAATGAGCAGTTCTTC.

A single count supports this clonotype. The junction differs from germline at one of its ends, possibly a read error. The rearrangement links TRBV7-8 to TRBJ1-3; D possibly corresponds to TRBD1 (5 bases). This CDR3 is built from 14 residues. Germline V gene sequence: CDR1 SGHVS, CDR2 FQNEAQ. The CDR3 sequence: CASSSTEYGDTIYF. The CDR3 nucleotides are TGTGCCAGCAGCTCGACAGAATATGGAGACACCATATATTTT. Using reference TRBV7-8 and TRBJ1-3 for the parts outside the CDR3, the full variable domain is GAGVSQSPRYKVAKRGQDVALRCDPISGHVSLFWYQQALGQGPEFLTYFQNEAQLDKSGLPSDRFFAERPEGSVSTLKIQRTQQEDSAVYLCASSSTEYGDTIYFGEGSWLTVV.

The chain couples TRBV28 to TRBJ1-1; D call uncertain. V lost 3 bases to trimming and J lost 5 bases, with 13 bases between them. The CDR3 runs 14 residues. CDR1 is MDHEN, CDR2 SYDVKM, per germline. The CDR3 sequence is CASSFRGPGTEAFF. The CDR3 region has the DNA TGTGCCAGCAGTTTCCGCGGGCCGGGGACTGAAGCTTTCTTT.

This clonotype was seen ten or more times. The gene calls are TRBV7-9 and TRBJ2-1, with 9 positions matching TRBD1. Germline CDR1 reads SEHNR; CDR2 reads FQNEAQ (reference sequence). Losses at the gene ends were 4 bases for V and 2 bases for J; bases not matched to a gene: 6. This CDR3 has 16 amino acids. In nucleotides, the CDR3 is TGTGCCAGCAGCTCATACAGGGGGCCTCCCTACAATGAGCAGTTCTTC. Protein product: CASSSYRGPPYNEQFF.

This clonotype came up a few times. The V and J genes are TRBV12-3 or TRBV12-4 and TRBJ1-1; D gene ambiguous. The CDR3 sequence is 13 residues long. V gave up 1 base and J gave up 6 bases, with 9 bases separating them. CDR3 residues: CASSLVRWAEAFF. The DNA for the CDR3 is TGTGCCAGCAGTTTAGTACGGTGGGCTGAAGCTTTCTTT.

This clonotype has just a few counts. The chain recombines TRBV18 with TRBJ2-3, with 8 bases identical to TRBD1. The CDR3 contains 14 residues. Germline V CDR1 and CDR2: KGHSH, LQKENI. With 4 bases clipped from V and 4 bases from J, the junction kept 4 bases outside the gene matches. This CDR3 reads CASSRGQGADTQYF. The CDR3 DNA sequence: TGTGCCAGCTCACGAGGACAGGGAGCAGATACGCAGTATTTT.

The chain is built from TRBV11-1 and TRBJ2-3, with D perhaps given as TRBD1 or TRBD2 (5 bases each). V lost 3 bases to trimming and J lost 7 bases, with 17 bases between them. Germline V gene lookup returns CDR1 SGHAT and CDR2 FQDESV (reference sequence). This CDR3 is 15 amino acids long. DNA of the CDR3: TGTGCCAGCAGCTTTTACGGGACCGGCATGAATACGCAGTATTTT. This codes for CASSFYGTGMNTQYF.